A single sample is the source of the 31 T cell receptor beta chains below, sequenced in a study of control samples from healthy donors and cancer patients. The data were produced by immunoSEQ multiplex PCR, yet TCRdb's version contains in-frame clones alone and is incomplete. The sample yields 100,000 or so clones, about 90% seen once. Input material: blood. The receptor set was obtained from a woman aged 45-65 years in good health.

The CDR3 loop reads CASSSRIAGGDMNTEAFF. In DNA, the CDR3 is TGTGCCAGCAGTTCACGTATCGCAGGGGGAGATATGAACACTGAAGCTTTCTTT. The rearrangement links TRBV27 to TRBJ1-1, with 7 bases matching TRBD1. The CDR3 covers 18 residues. Germline V gene sequence: CDR1 MNHEY, CDR2 SMNVEV (reference sequence). The J segment lost 0 bases and the V segment lost 4 bases, leaving 14 bases of the junction unmatched.

This clone was observed a handful of times. This same CDR3 is encoded by further DNA sequences in the sample. The chain combines TRBV30 with TRBJ1-5; 8 positions agree with TRBD1. CDR1 is GTSNPN and CDR2 is SVGIG in the germline V gene (reference sequence). The CDR3 is made up of 13 amino acids. The junction had 4 bases not matched to a gene; V was cut back by 2 bases and J by 7 bases. CDR3 in DNA: TGTGCCTGGAGTTCAGGGGGCTACCAGCCCCAGCATTTT. It yields the protein CAWSSGGYQPQHF.

The CDR3 nucleotides are TGTGCCAGCAGTTTCTCGAATGGAAACACCATATATTTT. Its translation is CASSFSNGNTIYF. The rearrangement joins TRBV12-3 or TRBV12-4 to TRBJ1-3; D uncertain. V was cut by 3 bases and J by 3 bases, with 6 bases left in between. There are 13 residues in the CDR3.

The V and J genes are TRBV7-3 and TRBJ2-3; D is perhaps TRBD2 (5 bases). V lost 2 bases, J lost 1 base, and 10 bases lay in between. CDR1 is SGHTA, CDR2 FQGTGA, per germline. The CDR3 extends over 15 amino acids. The CDR3 loop reads CASSLASLGTDTQYF. The DNA for the CDR3 is TGTGCCAGCAGCTTAGCTAGCCTTGGCACAGATACGCAGTATTTT.

CDR3 sequence reads: CASSSYVGNEQFF. The CDR3 bases are TGTGCCAGCAGCTCCTACGTAGGCAATGAGCAGTTCTTC. The V gene is TRBV7-9, the J gene TRBJ2-1, with D unresolved. CDR1 and CDR2 (germline): SEHNR, FQNEAQ (reference sequence). V lost 4 bases to trimming and J lost 6 bases, with 10 bases between them. This CDR3 is built from 13 residues. Full variable domain (missing parts from reference TRBV7-9 and TRBJ2-1): DTGVSQNPRHKITKRGQNVTFRCDPISEHNRLYWYRQTLGQGPEFLTYFQNEAQLEKSRLLSDRFSAERPKGSFSTLEIQRTEQGDSAMYLCASSSYVGNEQFFGPGTRLTVL.

CDR3 bases: TGTGCCAGCAGTTACCCCTTGGACACATCCTACGAGCAGTACTTC. Amino acids: CASSYPLDTSYEQYF. This rearrangement joins TRBV6-5 to TRBJ2-7; TRBD1 is a possible D gene (5 bases). The V end lost 2 bases, the J end lost 1 base, and 12 bases lay between the germline ends. The CDR3 runs to 15 residues. From germline, CDR1 is MNHEY and CDR2 SVGAGI.

This clone was seen a single time. An end of the junction does not agree with germline; a read error may underlie this. V is TRBV30 and J is TRBJ1-5, with a weak D call TRBD1 (6 bases). The CDR3 has 13 amino acids. Per the germline V gene, CDR1 is GTSNPN and CDR2 is SVGIG (reference sequence). The CDR3 reads CAWSVRGNQPQHF. CDR3 coding DNA: TGTGCCTGGAGTGTCAGGGGCAACCAGCCCCAGCATTTT.

V gene TRBV6-1 combines with J gene TRBJ2-7, with D possibly being TRBD1 (5 bases). V lost 3 bases and J lost 2, with 8 bases in between. In germline, CDR1 is MNHNS, CDR2 SASEGT. The CDR3 contains 13 residues. Written as DNA, the CDR3 is TGTGCCAGCAGTGATAAGGGGCCCTACGAGCAGTACTTC. Protein sequence: CASSDKGPYEQYF.

The V call is TRBV19, the J call TRBJ2-4, with D possibly called TRBD1 or TRBD2 (6 bases each). V was cut by 8 bases and J by 0 bases, with 23 bases left in between. The CDR3 contains 18 residues. The germline gives CDR1 LNHDA, CDR2 SQIVND (reference sequence). As DNA, the CDR3 is TGTGCCAGTTCCCCTGCGCAGGGTGGGGGGCTAGCCAAAAACATTCAGTACTTC. Its protein product is CASSPAQGGGLAKNIQYF.

This clone was seen just once. V gene TRBV18 combines with J gene TRBJ2-5; 8 bases match TRBD2. With V trimmed by 4 bases and J by 5 bases, 12 bases remained unmatched. CDR1 and CDR2 from the germline V gene are KGHSH and LQKENI. The length of the CDR3 is 16 residues. DNA for the CDR3: TGTGCCAGCTCACAACGCGAAGCGGGAGATTGGGAGACCCAGTACTTC. Residues: CASSQREAGDWETQYF.

V gene TRBV25-1 combines with J gene TRBJ2-7; 8 bases agree with TRBD1. There are 13 residues in the CDR3. Trimming took 8 bases from V and 2 from J; bases not matched to a gene: 5. CDR1 is MGHDK and CDR2 is SYGVNS in the germline V gene. The CDR3 nucleotides read TGTGCCAGCGAGACAGGGGTACCCTACGAGCAGTACTTC. This codes for CASETGVPYEQYF.

The chain joins TRBV6-6 to TRBJ2-7; D possibly corresponds to TRBD2 (5 bases). V was cut by 4 bases and J by 4 bases, with 8 bases left in between. Germline V gives CDR1 MNHNY, CDR2 SVGAGI (reference sequence). The CDR3 length is 12 residues. CDR3 DNA sequence: TGTGCCAGCAGTTCCGGGAAATACGAGCAGTACTTC. Translation: CASSSGKYEQYF.

This chain connects TRBV25-1 to TRBJ2-4, with no clear D. CDR1 and CDR2 from the germline V gene are MGHDK and SYGVNS. The CDR3 sequence is 13 residues long. The CDR3 spells CASGSLAKNIQYF. The CDR3 nucleotides read TGTGCTTCGGGTTCTCTAGCCAAAAACATTCAGTACTTC.

This clone occurred once. The gene calls are TRBV12-3 or TRBV12-4 and TRBJ2-7; maybe TRBD1 (6 bases). V lost 7 bases to trimming and J lost 1 base, with 11 bases between them. This CDR3 has 13 amino acids. The CDR3 sequence: CASTTGQSYEQYF. The CDR3 region has the DNA TGTGCCAGCACCACAGGACAGTCCTACGAGCAGTACTTC.

The chain is built from TRBV7-3 and TRBJ1-4; TRBD1 aligns across 7 bases. The germline CDR1 and CDR2 sequences are SGHTA and FQGTGA. This CDR3 comprises 15 residues. V dropped 6 bases and J dropped 6; count of bases not matched to a gene: 10. The CDR3 here is CASRRTGASYEKLFF. Here the CDR3 DNA reads TGTGCCAGCAGACGTACAGGGGCGTCGTATGAAAAACTGTTTTTT.

This clone was recorded a few times. The chain carries TRBV27 and TRBJ1-6; D possibly corresponds to TRBD1 (5 bases). V dropped 1 base and J dropped 0 bases, with 22 bases sitting between them. Germline V gene data show CDR1 as MNHEY and CDR2 as SMNVEV (reference sequence). The CDR3 contains 21 residues. The DNA of the CDR3 is TGTGCCAGCAGTTTATGGGGCAGGGCTCCCCTCAAGAGCTCCTATAATTCACCCCTCCACTTT. Encoded protein: CASSLWGRAPLKSSYNSPLHF.

This sequence joins TRBV7-9 and TRBJ1-1; no clear D gene. CDR3 size: 14 residues. The germline V and J ends were trimmed by 1 base and 1 base, with 7 bases remaining between them. CDR1 SEHNR and CDR2 FQNEAQ come from the germline V gene (reference sequence). CDR3 coding DNA: TGTGCCAGCAGCTTAGTAAAGGGGAACACTGAAGCTTTCTTT. Translation gives CASSLVKGNTEAFF.

In its sample, this clone was seen a few times. The chain employs TRBV5-1 and TRBJ2-2; 9 positions agree with TRBD1. Germline V gene lookup returns CDR1 SGHRS and CDR2 YFSETQ. J was trimmed by 1 base and V by 4 bases; bases with no gene match: 8. CDR3 length: 17 amino acids. CDR3 bases: TGCGCCAGCAGCACCCCAAAGACAGGGGGGAACACCGGGGAGCTGTTTTTT. The encoded protein is CASSTPKTGGNTGELFF.

The rearrangement joins TRBV24-1 to TRBJ2-1; 7 positions match TRBD2. The ends lost 4 bases at V and 0 bases at J; junction bases unmatched: 11. The CDR3 extends over 18 amino acids. The germline CDR1 and CDR2 sequences are KGHDR and SFDVKD. The CDR3 DNA reads as TGTGCCACCAGTGAGCAACCTCGACTAGCCTTCTCCTACAATGAGCAGTTCTTC. This codes for CATSEQPRLAFSYNEQFF.

The V and J genes are TRBV27 and TRBJ2-3, with D possibly TRBD2 on 5 matching bases. The CDR3 extends over 18 amino acids. V lost 3 bases and J 2 bases, leaving 21 bases between the germline ends. Germline assignment: CDR1 MNHEY and CDR2 SMNVEV (reference sequence). The chain's CDR3 is CASSFRAGSLPPTDTQYF. The CDR3 region has the DNA TGTGCCAGCAGTTTTAGGGCGGGTTCCCTCCCTCCCACAGATACGCAGTATTTT.

The rearrangement links TRBV14 to TRBJ2-3, with D hard to call. With 0 bases removed from V and 1 base from J, the gap between germline ends came to 20 bases. CDR1 is SGHDN, CDR2 FVKESK, per germline. CDR3 length: 19 residues. Here the CDR3 DNA reads TGTGCCAGCAGCCAAGAAGGAAATTTGCAGTCCTTTGGCACAGATACGCAGTATTTT. It is translated as CASSQEGNLQSFGTDTQYF. Complete variable domain (other parts from reference TRBV14 and TRBJ2-3): EAGVTQFPSHSVIEKGQTVTLRCDPISGHDNLYWYRRVMGKEIKFLLHFVKESKQDESGMPNNRFLAERTGGTYSTLKVQPAELEDSGVYFCASSQEGNLQSFGTDTQYFGPGTRLTVL.

The chain carries TRBV6-1 and TRBJ1-5; D remains ambiguous. The V and J ends lost 3 bases and 2 bases respectively, with 5 bases between them. Per germline, CDR1 MNHNS and CDR2 SASEGT. The CDR3 loop spans 13 amino acids. This chain's CDR3 is CASSDQGNQPQHF. CDR3 in DNA: TGTGCCAGCAGTGACCAGGGCAATCAGCCCCAGCATTTT.

The chain is built from TRBV3-1 (or the pseudogene TRBV3-2) and TRBJ1-4, with no clear D. Trimming shortened V by 4 bases and J by 2 bases, and 17 bases separated the two germline ends. This CDR3 comprises 17 residues. The germline CDR1 and CDR2 sequences are LGHDT and YNNKEL (reference sequence). In DNA form, the CDR3 reads TGTGCCAGCAGCCGCCGACTGGGCCCCTCGACTAATGAAAAACTGTTTTTT. This encodes CASSRRLGPSTNEKLFF.

This sequence joins TRBV5-8 and TRBJ1-5; D remains unclear. This CDR3 is built from 14 residues. Germline CDR1 is SGHTS and CDR2 is YDEGEE. Between the trimmed V and J ends, which lost 3 bases and 2 bases, there was a span of 9 bases. The CDR3 region has the DNA TGTGCCAGCAGCTCCTCCCGGGGCAATCAGCCCCAGCATTTT. Amino acids: CASSSSRGNQPQHF.

This chain connects TRBV2 to TRBJ2-5; 7 positions agree with TRBD2. Germline CDR1 and CDR2: SNHLY and FYNNEI. This CDR3 contains 16 residues. J was trimmed by 3 bases and V by 6 bases; bases with no gene match: 13. DNA of the CDR3: TGTGCCAGCAGGAGGGGAACTAGCGACTTTAAAGAGACCCAGTACTTC. Its protein is CASRRGTSDFKETQYF.

This chain connects TRBV6-5 to TRBJ1-1, with a possible D match to TRBD1 (5 bases). CDR3 length equals 14 residues. The germline V gene encodes CDR1 MNHEY and CDR2 SVGAGI. Trimming removed 6 bases from V and 1 base from J, with 12 bases in between. The CDR3 coding sequence is TGTGCCAGCAGGGACTGGGGACGGAACACTGAAGCTTTCTTT. Translating it yields CASRDWGRNTEAFF.

Remarks on this clone: Other DNA sequences in the same sample also yield this CDR3. The rearrangement uses TRBV6-4 and TRBJ2-3; D is possibly TRBD2 (6 bases). The V and J ends lost 4 bases and 0 bases respectively, with 8 bases between them. This CDR3 spans 14 amino acids. Germline V gives CDR1 MRHNA, CDR2 SNTAGT. CDR3 bases: TGTGCCAGCAGTGCCGGGACTAGCACAGATACGCAGTATTTT. Its translation: CASSAGTSTDTQYF.

The chain is built from TRBV6-1 and TRBJ2-7, with D possibly being TRBD1 or TRBD2 (5 bases each). Per germline, CDR1 MNHNS and CDR2 SASEGT. The ends were cut back, 4 bases at V and 5 bases at J, with 21 bases in the middle. CDR3 size: 16 residues. The CDR3 DNA reads TGTGCCAGCAGTGGACAGAGGGACGGACCGGTCCACGAGCAGTACTTC. Protein product: CASSGQRDGPVHEQYF.

The V gene is TRBV3-1 (or the pseudogene TRBV3-2), the J gene TRBJ2-1; 8 bases line up with TRBD2. V dropped 4 bases and J dropped 4; count of bases not matched to a gene: 12. Germline V CDR1 and CDR2: LGHDT, YNNKEL (reference sequence). CDR3 length equals 17 residues. CDR3: CASSPLSPGGPYNEQFF. In nucleotides, the CDR3 is TGTGCCAGCAGCCCACTCTCCCCGGGGGGGCCTTACAATGAGCAGTTCTTC.

This chain joins TRBV9 and TRBJ1-2; 8 nucleotides line up with TRBD1. This CDR3 has 14 residues. Germline assignment: CDR1 SGDLS and CDR2 YYNGEE. The trim removed 4 bases at V and 2 bases at J, leaving 4 bases unmatched. CDR3 in DNA: TGTGCCAGCAGCCCAGGACAGGGAAACTATGGCTACACCTTC. As protein: CASSPGQGNYGYTF.

The rearrangement uses TRBV2 and TRBJ1-1; 11 bases are shared with TRBD1. The CDR3 consists of 17 residues. With 4 bases clipped from V and 0 bases from J, the junction kept 7 bases outside the gene matches. Per germline, CDR1 SNHLY and CDR2 FYNNEI. CDR3 region: CASSVVGTGGLNTEAFF. CDR3 nucleotide sequence: TGTGCCAGCAGTGTCGTGGGGACAGGGGGTCTGAACACTGAAGCTTTCTTT.